This T cell receptor beta chain was recorded in a study of post-analysis software for immune sequencing data. Study overall: The study covered relapsing-remitting, secondary progressive and progressive-relapsing courses of multiple sclerosis. Points from the study as a whole: Roughly 5 TRBV segments (TRBV5-6, TRBV5-1 and TRBV20-1 among them) occurred more frequently in patients than in controls.

V gave up 6 bases and J gave up 3 bases, with 12 bases separating them. In germline, CDR1 is MNHNS, CDR2 SASEGT. The CDR3 consists of 14 residues. The TCR beta cDNA libraries carried unique molecular identifiers. Roughly 510,000 cDNA molecules were recovered from an input of 1 to 10 million T cells. TCRdb redid the calling of the PCR reads with MiXCR, one entry per CDR3 protein. The repertoire holds about 160,000 distinct CDR3 sequences, with around 36% as singletons. Remarks on this clonotype: Antigen specificity is unknown.

This chain connects TRBV6-1 to TRBJ1-5; D not resolved. Sequenced here: blood, sampled after autologous hematopoietic stem cell transplantation. This TCR came from a girl between 5 and 17 years old with multiple sclerosis. DNA of the CDR3: TGTGCCAGCAGCGATCTGGTTCCCAATCAGCCCCAGCATTTT. Translating it yields CASSDLVPNQPQHF.